Shown below are 25 T cell receptor beta chains from a single sample sequenced in a study of graft-versus-host responses after intestinal transplantation. TCRdb's table, derived via immunoSEQ multiplex PCR, lists solely in-frame clones and lacks some. The data contain 65,000 to 90,000 clones, approximately 89% of them seen just once; the ten biggest clones take up 7.6%. Antigens of these TCRs are unknown. The sequenced sample was unstimulated CD8+ T cells sorted from spleen or lymph node cells, obtained before transplant. Receptors originate from a human donor who was the organ donor for an intestinal transplant.

The chain employs TRBV12-5 and TRBJ1-1; D is possibly TRBD1 (5 bases). CDR3 length equals 15 residues. Trimming removed 0 bases from V and 5 bases from J, with 13 bases in between. Germline lookup yields CDR1 LGHNT and CDR2 FRNRAP. The CDR3 sequence is CASGLVSGWRTEAFF. DNA for the CDR3: TGTGCTAGTGGTTTGGTATCAGGGTGGCGAACTGAAGCTTTCTTT.

V and J are TRBV5-1 and TRBJ2-1; weak D call: TRBD2 (5 bases). CDR1 SGHRS and CDR2 YFSETQ come from the germline V gene. Trimming cost V 7 bases and J 3 bases, with 11 bases left between them. The CDR3 consists of 13 residues. The CDR3 loop is CASGLYNYNEQFF. CDR3 DNA: TGCGCCAGCGGACTTTACAACTACAATGAGCAGTTCTTC.

The chain joins TRBV6-6 to TRBJ1-1, with a weak D call TRBD1 (6 bases). V dropped 7 bases and J dropped 0 bases, with 18 bases sitting between them. The germline gives CDR1 MNHNY, CDR2 SVGAGI (reference sequence). The CDR3 runs to 16 residues. CDR3 region: CASTLLGGALNTEAFF. The CDR3 coding sequence is TGTGCCAGCACCCTACTTGGGGGGGCTTTGAACACTGAAGCTTTCTTT.

This chain joins TRBV7-9 and TRBJ1-4; D is ambiguous. V was clipped by 3 bases and J by 4 bases, with 15 bases between them. Per the germline V gene, CDR1 is SEHNR and CDR2 is FQNEAQ (reference sequence). The CDR3 sequence is 16 residues long. DNA of the CDR3: TGTGCCAGCAGCTTGTCTCGGGGTGCCCGTAATGAAAAACTGTTTTTT. Amino acids: CASSLSRGARNEKLFF.

V and J are TRBV5-1 and TRBJ2-7; a possible D gene is TRBD1 (6 bases). Germline CDR1 is SGHRS and CDR2 is YFSETQ. V was clipped by 0 bases and J by 3 bases, with 13 bases between them. The CDR3 totals 15 residues. The CDR3 nucleotides are TGCGCCAGCAGCTTGGACTGGACAGCCCTCTACGAGCAGTACTTC. Encoded protein: CASSLDWTALYEQYF. Using reference TRBV5-1 and TRBJ2-7 for the parts outside the CDR3, the full variable domain is KAGVTQTPRYLIKTRGQQVTLSCSPISGHRSVSWYQQTPGQGLQFLFEYFSETQRNKGNFPGRFSGRQFSNSRSEMNVSTLELGDSALYLCASSLDWTALYEQYFGPGTRLTVT.

V gene TRBV11-3 combines with J gene TRBJ2-1; D gene unclear. This CDR3 contains 16 residues. V was cut by 0 bases and J by 4 bases, with 13 bases left in between. CDR1 is SGHNT, CDR2 YENEEA, per germline. The CDR3 coding sequence is TGTGCCAGCAGCTTAGAAAGTCATCCTAGGTACAATGAGCAGTTCTTC. This sequence encodes CASSLESHPRYNEQFF.

The chain uses TRBV19 and TRBJ2-1; D perhaps matches TRBD1 (5 bases). Germline V gene data show CDR1 as LNHDA and CDR2 as SQIVND (reference sequence). CDR3 length equals 16 residues. V was shortened by 3 bases and J by 8 bases, with 20 bases between the two germline ends. In DNA, the CDR3 is TGTGCCAGTAGTATTAAGGTTAGGGGCAAGCTCTATGAGCAGTTCTTC. It specifies CASSIKVRGKLYEQFF.

The rearrangement uses TRBV19 and TRBJ2-1, with 12 bases fitting TRBD2. The germline CDR1 and CDR2 sequences are LNHDA and SQIVND (reference sequence). The V segment lost 7 bases and the J segment 2 bases; nucleotides outside the gene matches: 6. The CDR3 has 16 residues. CDR3 sequence (DNA): TGTGCCAGTATGGGCTGGACTAGCGGGACCTACAATGAGCAGTTCTTC. Amino acids: CASMGWTSGTYNEQFF. Based on the CDR3 plus reference TRBV19 and TRBJ2-1, the full variable domain is DGGITQSPKYLFRKEGQNVTLSCEQNLNHDAMYWYRQDPGQGLRLIYYSQIVNDFQKGDIAEGYSVSREKKESFPLTVTSAQKNPTAFYLCASMGWTSGTYNEQFFGPGTRLTVL.

The chain carries TRBV9 and TRBJ1-4; a weak D match, TRBD1 (5 bases). V gave up 0 bases and J gave up 4 bases, with 10 bases separating them. Germline V lookup: CDR1 SGDLS, CDR2 YYNGEE. This CDR3 has 15 amino acids. The chain's CDR3 is CASSVAWGINEKLFF. Here the CDR3 DNA reads TGTGCCAGCAGCGTAGCTTGGGGGATTAATGAAAAACTGTTTTTT.

The chain employs TRBV4-1 and TRBJ2-1; D could derive from TRBD1 or TRBD2 (6 bases each). Trimming stripped 1 base from V and 4 bases from J, with 11 bases between. The CDR3 sequence is 15 residues long. CDR1 MGHRA and CDR2 YSYEKL come from the germline V gene. CDR3 in amino acids: CASSQGGGHYNEQFF. The CDR3 coding sequence is TGCGCCAGCAGCCAAGGAGGGGGGCATTACAATGAGCAGTTCTTC.

This clone was seen just once. One junction end disagrees with the germline gene, perhaps due to a read error. This sequence joins TRBV4-1 and TRBJ2-5, with 8 bases matching TRBD1. There are 15 residues in the CDR3. The germline gives CDR1 MGHRA, CDR2 YSYEKL. DNA for the CDR3: TGTGCCAGCAGCCGAGAGGACAGGGTTACGGAGACCCAGTACTTC. The encoded protein is CASSREDRVTETQYF.

This clone has only one observation. The V gene is TRBV4-1, the J gene TRBJ2-3; 7 positions match TRBD2. The CDR3 length is 14 residues. Germline V gene lookup returns CDR1 MGHRA and CDR2 YSYEKL. Unmatched junction bases numbered 4, after V lost 3 bases and J lost 4 bases. The CDR3 protein is CASSHGAGADTQYF. As DNA, the CDR3 is TGCGCCAGCAGCCACGGGGCGGGGGCAGATACGCAGTATTTT.

The chain recombines TRBV27 with TRBJ1-1; 9 bases are shared with TRBD1. With V trimmed by 6 bases and J by 8 bases, 10 bases remained unmatched. The germline V gene encodes CDR1 MNHEY and CDR2 SMNVEV (reference sequence). This CDR3 has 14 amino acids. The CDR3 sequence: CASRITGGSREAFF. In DNA, the CDR3 is TGTGCCAGCAGAATAACAGGGGGCAGTCGGGAAGCTTTCTTT.

The chain combines TRBV9 with TRBJ1-5; 9 bases fit TRBD1. The CDR3 sequence is 15 residues long. Germline assignment: CDR1 SGDLS and CDR2 YYNGEE. Germline trimming cut 2 bases from V and 4 bases from J; bases unmatched to any gene: 4. The CDR3 DNA is TGTGCCAGCAGCGTTGTCGACAGGGGGAATCAGCCCCAGCATTTT. Amino acid sequence: CASSVVDRGNQPQHF.

This chain links TRBV9 with TRBJ1-6; weak D call: TRBD1 (5 bases). The germline CDR1 and CDR2 sequences are SGDLS and YYNGEE. The CDR3 extends over 14 amino acids. Trimming took 7 bases from V and 7 from J, leaving 15 bases between them. The CDR3 region is CASGSTGTNSPLHF. In DNA form, the CDR3 reads TGTGCCAGCGGCTCCACAGGAACGAATTCACCCCTCCACTTT.

This sequence joins TRBV10-3 and TRBJ1-2, with D perhaps TRBD1 (6 bases). The germline V gene encodes CDR1 ENHRY and CDR2 SYGVKD. V was clipped by 3 bases and J by 1 base, with 12 bases between them. CDR3 length: 15 residues. The CDR3 nucleotides read TGTGCCATCAGTGATACGGACAGAGTTAACTATGGCTACACCTTC. Residues: CAISDTDRVNYGYTF.

This clone came up a few times. This sequence joins TRBV4-1 and TRBJ2-7; 11 bases fit TRBD1. Losses at the gene ends were 5 bases for V and 3 bases for J; bases not matched to a gene: 3. In germline, CDR1 is MGHRA, CDR2 YSYEKL. CDR3 length: 14 residues. The CDR3 sequence is CASSGTGGVYEQYF. The CDR3 DNA is TGCGCCAGCAGCGGGACAGGGGGAGTCTACGAGCAGTACTTC.

The chain couples TRBV4-1 to TRBJ2-1; 11 bases are shared with TRBD2. The germline CDR1 and CDR2 sequences are MGHRA and YSYEKL. The CDR3 sequence is 19 residues long. Trimming removed 4 bases from V and 0 bases from J; junction bases left unmatched: 11. The CDR3: CASSPPSGRPGSSYNEQFF. The CDR3 DNA reads TGCGCCAGCAGCCCACCTAGCGGGAGGCCCGGGAGCTCCTACAATGAGCAGTTCTTC.

The chain links TRBV4-2 to TRBJ1-4; D is perhaps TRBD1 (5 bases). The CDR3 totals 15 residues. V was clipped by 0 bases and J by 8 bases, with 13 bases between them. The germline CDR1 and CDR2 sequences are LGHNA and YNFKEQ. CDR3 coding DNA: TGTGCCAGCAGCCAAGACTCTCTGGGGGGGGAAAAACTGTTTTTT. It encodes CASSQDSLGGEKLFF.

CDR3 nucleotide sequence: TGTGCCAGCAGCCTTCGGGACTCCTCCCGATCCTTCTCCTACAATGAGCAGTTCTTC. It is translated as CASSLRDSSRSFSYNEQFF. The rearrangement uses TRBV7-9 and TRBJ2-1; weak D call: TRBD2 (6 bases). Per the germline V gene, CDR1 is SEHNR and CDR2 is FQNEAQ (reference sequence). The CDR3 spans 19 residues. V was trimmed by 5 bases and J by 0 bases, leaving 23 bases between them.

A remark on this clone: At the DNA level, this CDR3 is encoded by other sequences in the same sample as well. The rearrangement uses TRBV5-1 and TRBJ1-1; 9 bases agree with TRBD1. The V gene's germline CDR1 is SGHRS and CDR2 YFSETQ. V lost 2 bases and J lost 5; bases outside the gene matches: 4. The CDR3 contains 14 residues. CDR3 DNA: TGCGCCAGCAGCTTCGGACAGGGGTGGACTGAAGCTTTCTTT. It specifies CASSFGQGWTEAFF.

This chain joins TRBV10-3 and TRBJ1-5; TRBD1 aligns across 7 bases. The CDR3 is 14 amino acids. The junction had 12 bases not matched to a gene; V was cut back by 11 bases and J by 5 bases. The germline gives CDR1 ENHRY, CDR2 SYGVKD. The CDR3 sequence is CAASTGVGDQPQHF. In nucleotides, the CDR3 is TGTGCCGCGTCAACAGGGGTGGGGGATCAGCCCCAGCATTTT.

CDR3 protein: CASSLLGSGDTQYF. The CDR3 DNA reads as TGTGCCAGCAGTTTATTGGGAAGCGGAGATACGCAGTATTTT. The chain employs TRBV27 and TRBJ2-3; the D gene is possibly TRBD2 (5 bases). Trimming removed 1 base from V and 5 bases from J, with 10 bases in between. This CDR3 contains 14 residues. Per the germline V gene, CDR1 is MNHEY and CDR2 is SMNVEV (reference sequence).

The chain has TRBV7-5 and TRBJ2-4. TRBV7-5 constitutes a pseudogene. This CDR3 has 14 amino acids. The chain's CDR3 is CVRSPPGARFIQYF. In DNA, the CDR3 is TGTGTCAGAAGCCCCCCGGGGGCGCGTTTCATTCAGTACTTC.

This chain connects TRBV5-1 to TRBJ1-4; TRBD1 matches 10 bases. Germline CDR1 reads SGHRS; CDR2 reads YFSETQ. The trim removed 3 bases at V and 8 bases at J, leaving 7 bases unmatched. CDR3 length: 15 residues. In DNA, the CDR3 is TGCGCCAGCAGCTCTGGACAGGGGGGTAGGGAAAAACTGTTTTTT. This translates into CASSSGQGGREKLFF.